Sequencing of this T cell receptor beta chain was carried out in a study of T-cell reconstitution after alpha-beta-depleted transplantation in children. During its preparation, the TCRbeta library received unique molecular identifiers. A single record per CDR3 protein comes from TCRdb applying MiXCR to the PCR reads. The sample includes around 200,000 distinct CDR3 sequences, about 8.7% of them seen just once. CDR3 length: 16 amino acids. V lost 11 bases to trimming and J lost 3 bases, with 23 bases between them. Germline-derived CDR1 and CDR2 are MNHNS and SASEGT. This clonotype appeared many times. The target antigen is unknown. Whole-study results and caveats: T-cell counts and diversity were attributed mostly to newly produced T cells one year after transplant.

The rearrangement links TRBV6-1 to TRBJ1-3; D is perhaps TRBD1 (5 bases). Sequencing was performed on PBMCs, mostly from graft donor cells, taken 360 days after TCRalphabeta/CD19-depleted stem cell transplant. This receptor was taken from a male patient aged 2 to 10 who had a stem cell transplant for acute myeloid leukemia, so the T cells may come from the graft donor. The CDR3 DNA reads as TGTGCCGGACATTCCCGGTCCGACGCAGGTGGAAACACCATATATTTT. This sequence encodes CAGHSRSDAGGNTIYF.